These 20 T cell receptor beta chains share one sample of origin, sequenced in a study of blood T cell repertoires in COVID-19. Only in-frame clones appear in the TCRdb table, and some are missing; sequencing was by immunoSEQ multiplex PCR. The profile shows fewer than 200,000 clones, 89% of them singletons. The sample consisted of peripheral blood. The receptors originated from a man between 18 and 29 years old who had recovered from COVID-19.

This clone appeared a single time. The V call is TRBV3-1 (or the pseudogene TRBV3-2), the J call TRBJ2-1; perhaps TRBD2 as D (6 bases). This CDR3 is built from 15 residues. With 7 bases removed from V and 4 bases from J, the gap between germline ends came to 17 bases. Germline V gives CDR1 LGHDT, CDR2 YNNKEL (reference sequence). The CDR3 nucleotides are TGTGCCAGCACCCACACTAGCCGAGGATACAATGAGCAGTTCTTC. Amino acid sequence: CASTHTSRGYNEQFF.

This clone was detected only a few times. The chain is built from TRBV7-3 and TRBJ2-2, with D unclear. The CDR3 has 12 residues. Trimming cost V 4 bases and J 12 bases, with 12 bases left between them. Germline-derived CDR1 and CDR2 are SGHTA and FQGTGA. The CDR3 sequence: CASSSDINQLFF. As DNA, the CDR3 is TGTGCCAGCAGCTCAGACATAAATCAGCTGTTTTTT.

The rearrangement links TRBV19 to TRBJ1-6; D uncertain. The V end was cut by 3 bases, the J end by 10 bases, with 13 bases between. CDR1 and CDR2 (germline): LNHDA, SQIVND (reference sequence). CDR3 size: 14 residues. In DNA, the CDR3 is TGTGCCAGTAGTATCAATGTGAGAAGCTCACCCCTCCACTTT. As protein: CASSINVRSSPLHF. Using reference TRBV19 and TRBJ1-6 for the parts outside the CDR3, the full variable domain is DGGITQSPKYLFRKEGQNVTLSCEQNLNHDAMYWYRQDPGQGLRLIYYSQIVNDFQKGDIAEGYSVSREKKESFPLTVTSAQKNPTAFYLCASSINVRSSPLHFGNGTRLTVT.

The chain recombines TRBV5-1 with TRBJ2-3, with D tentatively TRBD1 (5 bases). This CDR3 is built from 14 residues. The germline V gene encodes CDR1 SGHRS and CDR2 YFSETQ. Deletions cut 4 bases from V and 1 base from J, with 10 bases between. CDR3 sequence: CASSTGQGTDTQYF. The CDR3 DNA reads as TGCGCCAGCAGCACTGGACAAGGCACAGATACGCAGTATTTT.

CDR3 residues: CASSFNRAYTEAFF. DNA for the CDR3: TGTGCCAGCAGCTTTAACAGGGCGTACACTGAAGCTTTCTTT. The chain employs TRBV5-6 and TRBJ1-1, with D perhaps matching TRBD1 (6 bases). This CDR3 is built from 14 residues. In germline, CDR1 is SGHDT, CDR2 YYEEEE. V lost 2 bases and J lost 3, with 11 bases in between.

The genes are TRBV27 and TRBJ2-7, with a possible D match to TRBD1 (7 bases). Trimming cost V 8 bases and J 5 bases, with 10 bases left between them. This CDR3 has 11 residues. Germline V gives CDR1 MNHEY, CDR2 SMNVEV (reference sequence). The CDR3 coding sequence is TGTGCCAGCCAGGGGGGCCACGAGCAGTACTTC. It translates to CASQGGHEQYF.

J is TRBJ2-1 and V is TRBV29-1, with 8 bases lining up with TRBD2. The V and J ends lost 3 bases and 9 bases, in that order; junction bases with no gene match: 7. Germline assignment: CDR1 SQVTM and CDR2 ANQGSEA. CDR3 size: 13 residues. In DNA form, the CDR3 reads TGCAGCGTTGAGACTAGCGTGGTTGGTGAGCAGTTCTTC. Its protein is CSVETSVVGEQFF.

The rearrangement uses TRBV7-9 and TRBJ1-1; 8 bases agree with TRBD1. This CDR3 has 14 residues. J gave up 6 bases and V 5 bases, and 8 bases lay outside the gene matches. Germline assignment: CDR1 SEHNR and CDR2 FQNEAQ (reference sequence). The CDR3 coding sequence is TGTGCCAGCAGCGCCGTCCGGGACAGGCCTGAAGCTTTCTTT. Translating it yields CASSAVRDRPEAFF.

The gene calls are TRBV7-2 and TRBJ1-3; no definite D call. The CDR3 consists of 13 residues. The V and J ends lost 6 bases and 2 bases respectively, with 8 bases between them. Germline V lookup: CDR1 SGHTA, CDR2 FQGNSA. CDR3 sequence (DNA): TGTGCCAGCAGGGGCGGGGCTGGAAACACCATATATTTT. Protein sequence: CASRGGAGNTIYF. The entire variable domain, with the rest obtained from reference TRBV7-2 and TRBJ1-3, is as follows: GAGVSQSPSNKVTEKGKDVELRCDPISGHTALYWYRQSLGQGLEFLIYFQGNSAPDKSGLPSDRFSAERTGGSVSTLTIQRTQQEDSAVYLCASRGGAGNTIYFGEGSWLTVV.

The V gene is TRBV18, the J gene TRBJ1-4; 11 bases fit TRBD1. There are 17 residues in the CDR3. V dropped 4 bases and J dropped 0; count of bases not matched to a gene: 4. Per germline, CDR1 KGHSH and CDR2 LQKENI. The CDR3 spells CASSRTGGSPTNEKLFF. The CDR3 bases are TGTGCCAGCTCACGGACAGGGGGCTCCCCAACTAATGAAAAACTGTTTTTT. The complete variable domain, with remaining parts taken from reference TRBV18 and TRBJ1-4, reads NAGVMQNPRHLVRRRGQEARLRCSPMKGHSHVYWYRQLPEEGLKFMVYLQKENIIDESGMPKERFSAEFPKEGPSILRIQQVVRGDSAAYFCASSRTGGSPTNEKLFFGSGTQLSVL.

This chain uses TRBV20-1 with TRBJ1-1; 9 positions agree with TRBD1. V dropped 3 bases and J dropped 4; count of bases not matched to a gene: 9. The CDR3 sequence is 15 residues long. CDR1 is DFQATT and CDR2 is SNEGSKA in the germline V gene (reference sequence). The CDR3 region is CSASPGTGTGTEAFF. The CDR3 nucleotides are TGCAGTGCTAGTCCCGGGACAGGGACCGGCACTGAAGCTTTCTTT.

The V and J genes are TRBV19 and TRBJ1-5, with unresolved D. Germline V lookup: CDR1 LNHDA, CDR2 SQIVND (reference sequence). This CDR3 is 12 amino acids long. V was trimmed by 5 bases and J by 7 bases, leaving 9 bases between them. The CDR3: CASSPFLQPQHF. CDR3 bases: TGTGCCAGTAGTCCCTTCCTCCAGCCCCAGCATTTT.

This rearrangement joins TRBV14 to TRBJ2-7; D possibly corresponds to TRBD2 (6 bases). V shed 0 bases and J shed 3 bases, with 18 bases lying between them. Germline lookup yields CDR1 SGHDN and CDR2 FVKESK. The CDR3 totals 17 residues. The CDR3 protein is CASSQDKAGTSLYEQYF. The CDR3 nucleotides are TGTGCCAGCAGCCAAGACAAGGCGGGGACGTCTCTCTACGAGCAGTACTTC.

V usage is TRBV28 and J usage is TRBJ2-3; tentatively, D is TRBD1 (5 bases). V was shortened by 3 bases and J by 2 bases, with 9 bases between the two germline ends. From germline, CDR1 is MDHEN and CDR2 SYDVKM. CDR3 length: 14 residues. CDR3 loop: CASSFIGVTDTQYF. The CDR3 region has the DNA TGTGCCAGCAGTTTCATAGGGGTCACAGATACGCAGTATTTT.

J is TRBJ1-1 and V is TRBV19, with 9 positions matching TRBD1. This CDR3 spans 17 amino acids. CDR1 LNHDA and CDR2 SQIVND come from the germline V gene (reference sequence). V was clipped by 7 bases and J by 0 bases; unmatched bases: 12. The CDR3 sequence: CASKHGQGFTLNTEAFF. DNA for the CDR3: TGTGCCAGTAAACACGGACAGGGGTTTACTCTGAACACTGAAGCTTTCTTT.

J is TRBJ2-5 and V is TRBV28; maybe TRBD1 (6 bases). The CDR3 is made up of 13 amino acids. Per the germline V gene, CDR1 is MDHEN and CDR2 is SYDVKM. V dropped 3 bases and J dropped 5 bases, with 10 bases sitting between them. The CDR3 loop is CASSLYRVETQYF. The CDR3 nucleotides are TGTGCCAGCAGTTTGTACAGGGTGGAGACCCAGTACTTC.

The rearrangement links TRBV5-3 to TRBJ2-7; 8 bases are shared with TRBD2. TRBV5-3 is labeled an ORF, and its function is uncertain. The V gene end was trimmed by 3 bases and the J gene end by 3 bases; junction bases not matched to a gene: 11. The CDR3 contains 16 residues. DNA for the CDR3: TGTGCCAGAAGCTCGCGACTAGCGCGAGACTTCTACGAGCAGTACTTC. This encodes CARSSRLARDFYEQYF.

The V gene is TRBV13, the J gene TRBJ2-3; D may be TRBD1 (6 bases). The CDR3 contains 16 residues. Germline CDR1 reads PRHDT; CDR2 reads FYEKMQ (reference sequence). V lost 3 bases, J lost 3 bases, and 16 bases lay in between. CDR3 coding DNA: TGTGCCAGCAGCTTCAAGGTTAACAGGGAGACAGATACGCAGTATTTT. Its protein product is CASSFKVNRETDTQYF.

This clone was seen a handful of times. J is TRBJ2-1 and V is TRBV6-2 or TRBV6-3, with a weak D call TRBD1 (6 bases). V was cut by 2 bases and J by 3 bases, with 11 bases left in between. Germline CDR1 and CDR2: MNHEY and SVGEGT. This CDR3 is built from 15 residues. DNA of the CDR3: TGTGCCAGCAGTTACGGGGGCCGGGGCTACAATGAGCAGTTCTTC. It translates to CASSYGGRGYNEQFF.

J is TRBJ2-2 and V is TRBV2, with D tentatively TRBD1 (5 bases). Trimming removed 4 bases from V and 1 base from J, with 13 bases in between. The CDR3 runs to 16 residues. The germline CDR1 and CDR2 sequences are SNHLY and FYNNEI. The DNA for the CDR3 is TGTGCCAGCAGTGTGTTTGGGGCTAGGAACACCGGGGAGCTGTTTTTT. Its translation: CASSVFGARNTGELFF.